This T cell receptor (beta chain) is drawn from a study of T cell responses to AZD1222 COVID-19 vaccine. General study findings and limits: Increased Spike-specific TCR breadth and depth were observed after two AZD1222 doses. Clonal diversity may have been underestimated, and the donors were mostly white British, with more females than males. Among AZD1222 vaccinees, only six were seropositive at baseline.

This clone appeared a single time. Its cognate antigen is unknown. Deletions cut 2 bases from V and 4 bases from J, with 18 bases between. The CDR3 is made up of 16 amino acids. Germline CDR1 MNHEY, CDR2 SVGAGI. Generated by immunoSEQ multiplex PCR, the TCRdb table keeps only in-frame clones and is missing some. The profile shows about 84,000 clones, under 95% of them singletons. This TCR was recovered from an adult who received the AZD1222 COVID-19 vaccine. The V gene is TRBV6-5, the J gene TRBJ2-7; D might be TRBD1 (6 bases). The sequences come from peripheral blood, collected 28 days after the second AZD1222 dose. The CDR3 bases are TGTGCCAGCAGTTACAACTCGTACCGGGACACGTACGAGCAGTACTTC. Protein product: CASSYNSYRDTYEQYF.